The rows below give T cell receptor beta chains drawn from one sample of a study of blood T cell repertoires in COVID-19. Profiled with immunoSEQ multiplex PCR; TCRdb holds only in-frame clones, not every one. The table shows about 430,000 clones, with 80% to 90% occurring only once. Material for sequencing was peripheral blood. The receptor set was obtained from a man younger than 35 with COVID-19, enrolled during active disease. The conserved cysteine and the conserved F or W are not part of the CDR3 here. A D gene is named only where the DNA matches it firmly. Only some rows state a clone size, as once, few, many or a class for expanded clones.

TRBV14	TRBJ2-3	TRBD2	once	ASSRQTTSADTQY
TRBV2	TRBJ1-4	-	-	ASNRANEKLF
TRBV6-2/TRBV6-3	TRBJ1-1	-	-	ASSSTEMNTEAF
TRBV11-3	TRBJ2-2	-	-	ASSLGLLAGGELF
TRBV5-4	TRBJ2-1	-	-	ASSLDQGGHNEQF
TRBV6-5	TRBJ1-6	TRBD1	once	ASSTGGVSPLH
TRBV4-1	TRBJ1-3	TRBD1	-	ASSQPGGSSGNTIY
TRBV7-9	TRBJ2-3	-	-	ASSIRTLSTDTQY
TRBV11-3	TRBJ2-2	-	-	ASSNLGGNTGELF
TRBV19	TRBJ2-5	-	few	ASSMLAETQY
TRBV20-1	TRBJ1-2	-	few	SARAGVGYT
TRBV5-4	TRBJ2-1	TRBD1	-	ASSSPGQGDWDEQF
TRBV4-2	TRBJ2-1	TRBD2	-	ASSSGLAGEQF
TRBV18	TRBJ2-1	TRBD2	-	ASSVAAGGLYEQF
TRBV7-9	TRBJ1-2	-	once	ASSLGGNYGYT
TRBV11-1	TRBJ2-7	TRBD1	-	ASSLGQGAKQY